These T cell receptor beta chains were read from a single sample in a study of blood T cell repertoires in COVID-19. Generated by immunoSEQ multiplex PCR, the TCRdb table keeps only in-frame clones and is missing some. The sample carries about 97,000 clones, approximately 86% recorded once. Sequenced input: peripheral blood. The receptors come from a man between 50 and 59 years old with active or convalescent COVID-19. Both conserved end residues are part of each CDR3. D genes are given only for firm matches. Expanded clones get a size class; other rows say once, few or many, or leave the size out.

j_gene	abundance	v_gene	d_gene	CDR3nt	CDR3aa
TRBJ1-1	-	TRBV12-3/TRBV12-4	-	TGTGCCAGCAGTTTATCCTTGAACACTGAAGCTTTCTTT	CASSLSLNTEAFF
TRBJ2-2	-	TRBV18	TRBD1	TGTGCCAGCTCACCACGGACAGGCCCCGGCGTAGGTACCGGGGAGCTGTTTTTT	CASSPRTGPGVGTGELFF
TRBJ1-2	-	TRBV28	-	TGTGCCAGCAGGCCGCCGGGACTGGGGCATGGCTACACCTTC	CASRPPGLGHGYTF
TRBJ2-5	-	TRBV27	-	TGTGCCAGCAGTTTAGCACAGGGAAGGCAAGAGACCCAGTACTTC	CASSLAQGRQETQYF
TRBJ1-1	-	TRBV7-6	TRBD1	TGTGCCAGCAGCCTCACTGGGGGGACAGCGTCCCCGATGAACACTGAAGCTTTCTTT	CASSLTGGTASPMNTEAFF
TRBJ1-2	-	TRBV19	TRBD1	TGTGCCAGTAGTACAATTCCGACAGGGACCTATGGCTACACCTTC	CASSTIPTGTYGYTF
TRBJ2-5	-	TRBV7-7	TRBD2	TGTGCCAGCAGCTTTGGGAGGGAGGAGACCCAGTACTTC	CASSFGREETQYF
TRBJ1-1	-	TRBV6-1	TRBD1	TGTGCCAGCAGTGAAATAGACAGGGTTGGGACTGAAGCTTTCTTT	CASSEIDRVGTEAFF
TRBJ2-2	-	TRBV18	-	TGTGCCACCGACTCGGACACGAACACCGGGGAGCTGTTTTTT	CATDSDTNTGELFF
TRBJ1-1	-	TRBV5-4	-	TGTGCCAGCAGCACCGGGAGGGAGGGCACTGAAGCTTTCTTT	CASSTGREGTEAFF
TRBJ2-2	-	TRBV19	-	TGTGCCAGTAGTTTCAGGGGGGTAGGCACCGGGGAGCTGTTTTTT	CASSFRGVGTGELFF
TRBJ2-1	-	TRBV27	-	TGTGCCAGCAGTTTATCGATTGCGGGTGAGCAGTTCTTC	CASSLSIAGEQFF
TRBJ1-4	-	TRBV28	-	TGTGCCAGCATAGACAGCGTTACCAATGAAAAACTGTTTTTT	CASIDSVTNEKLFF
TRBJ1-2	-	TRBV19	TRBD1	TGTGCCAGTAAGGCCGAACCGGGACAGGACAGGACCTTCAACTATGGCTACACCTTC	CASKAEPGQDRTFNYGYTF
TRBJ2-2	-	TRBV7-2	-	TGTGCCAGCAGCTCCTGGACTACCAACACCGGGGAGCTGTTTTTT	CASSSWTTNTGELFF
TRBJ2-7	-	TRBV2	TRBD1	TGTGCCAGCACCCGGACAGGGGGTAGGAGCGAGCAGTACTTC	CASTRTGGRSEQYF
TRBJ1-5	-	TRBV18	-	TGTGCCAGCTCACCACCGTCTACGGGTAGGATCAATCAGCCCCAGCATTTT	CASSPPSTGRINQPQHF
TRBJ1-1	-	TRBV29-1	-	TGCAGCGTTGAAATGACAGGGAACACTGAAGCTTTCTTT	CSVEMTGNTEAFF
TRBJ1-5	-	TRBV6-2/TRBV6-3	TRBD1	TGTGCCAGCAGTCCCGGGACAGGGAATCAGCCCCAGCATTTT	CASSPGTGNQPQHF
TRBJ1-6	-	TRBV28	TRBD1	TGTGCCAGCACCGTATCACAGGGGGACAATTCACCCCTCCACTTT	CASTVSQGDNSPLHF
TRBJ1-1	-	TRBV12-3/TRBV12-4	-	TGTGCCAGCAGCCCCCTAGGTACTGAAGCTTTCTTT	CASSPLGTEAFF
TRBJ1-1	-	TRBV25-1	TRBD1	TGTGCCAGCAGGTCGACAGGGTTAAAGGGGACTGAAGCTTTCTTT	CASRSTGLKGTEAFF
TRBJ2-7	-	TRBV7-2	TRBD1	TGTGCCAGCAGCATTACCGGGACAGGGGGCCGATCCTACGAGCAGTACTTC	CASSITGTGGRSYEQYF
TRBJ2-7	few	TRBV3-1/TRBV3-2	-	TGTGCCAGCAGCCGAGGCGCTAGATCCTACGAGCAGTACTTC	CASSRGARSYEQYF
TRBJ2-3	once	TRBV4-1	TRBD1	TGCGCCAGCAGCCGGGAAAAGGACAGGGCAACAGATACGCAGTATTTT	CASSREKDRATDTQYF
TRBJ1-3	-	TRBV3-1/TRBV3-2	-	TGTGCCAGCAGCCGTGTCGGTAGCTCTGGAAACACCATATATTTT	CASSRVGSSGNTIYF
TRBJ1-4	-	TRBV7-2	TRBD1	TGTGCCAGCAGCTTGACAGGGGTTGGTGAAAAACTGTTTTTT	CASSLTGVGEKLFF
TRBJ1-4	-	TRBV7-8	-	TGTGCCAGCAGCTTAGAATTCGAGGAGGGGAGGGCTGAAAAACTGTTTTTT	CASSLEFEEGRAEKLFF
TRBJ2-6	-	TRBV4-1	-	TGCGCCAGCAGCCAAGACCCAGCGGTAGCTGGGGCCAACGTCCTGACTTTC	CASSQDPAVAGANVLTF
TRBJ2-1	-	TRBV12-3/TRBV12-4	-	TGTGCCAGCAGTTTAGCGCGCGGTGAGCAGTTCTTC	CASSLARGEQFF
TRBJ2-1	-	TRBV9	-	TGTGCCAGCAGCGTCCGGGACAATGAGCAGTTCTTC	CASSVRDNEQFF
TRBJ2-5	-	TRBV27	-	TGTGCCAGCAGTTTCCAGGGGTCTGGGGAGACCCAGTACTTC	CASSFQGSGETQYF
TRBJ1-1	many	TRBV28	-	TGTGCCAGCAGACCAAACGGCGGGAACACTGAAGCTTTCTTT	CASRPNGGNTEAFF
TRBJ2-5	-	TRBV6-1	-	TGTGCCAGCAGTGATTGGGACATCCAAGAGACCCAGTACTTC	CASSDWDIQETQYF
TRBJ1-1	few	TRBV5-8	TRBD1	TGTGCCAGCAGCTTTCAGGGGGCGACCACTGAAGCTTTCTTT	CASSFQGATTEAFF
TRBJ1-1	-	TRBV5-6	-	TGTGCCAGCAGTCTTAACACTGAAGCTTTCTTT	CASSLNTEAFF
TRBJ2-2	few	TRBV6-4	TRBD1	TGTGCCAGCAGTGGACGGACAGGGGCGCCGACCGGGGAGCTGTTTTTT	CASSGRTGAPTGELFF
TRBJ1-6	once	TRBV28	TRBD1	TGTGCCAGCACCCCTGGACAGGGAAGATCACCCCTCCACTTT	CASTPGQGRSPLHF
TRBJ1-5	few	TRBV19	-	TGTGCCAGTAGTATCACAGGGTACAATCAGCCCCAGCATTTT	CASSITGYNQPQHF
TRBJ1-5	-	TRBV4-1	-	TGCGCCAGCAGCCACGGGGGGAGCAATCAGCCCCAGCATTTT	CASSHGGSNQPQHF
TRBJ1-1	-	TRBV28	TRBD1	TGTGCCAGCACCCCCAGGGGGCCGACTGAAGCTTTCTTT	CASTPRGPTEAFF
TRBJ2-3	-	TRBV10-2	TRBD1	TGCGCCAGCGGGACAGTCACAGATACGCAGTATTTT	CASGTVTDTQYF
TRBJ2-3	once	TRBV27	TRBD2	TGTGCCAGCAGTTCGACTAGCGGGGGGTTCACAGATACGCAGTATTTT	CASSSTSGGFTDTQYF
TRBJ1-5	-	TRBV10-2	TRBD1	TGCGCCAGCAGAGGACAGGGTAATCAGCCCCAGCATTTT	CASRGQGNQPQHF
TRBJ2-1	few	TRBV7-6	-	TGTGCCAGCAGCTCGGGGGTTTACAATGAGCAGTTCTTC	CASSSGVYNEQFF
TRBJ1-5	-	TRBV18	TRBD1	TGTGCCAGCTCACCTCCGGGACAGGGGGTCTGGAGCAATCAGCCCCAGCATTTT	CASSPPGQGVWSNQPQHF
TRBJ1-5	few	TRBV30	-	TGTGCCTGGAGTGTACCGCTGAGAGGTCAGCCCCAGCATTTT	CAWSVPLRGQPQHF
TRBJ1-5	-	TRBV4-1	TRBD1	TGCGCCAGCAGCCAACAAGACAGGGACAATCAGCCCCAGCATTTT	CASSQQDRDNQPQHF
TRBJ2-5	-	TRBV28	-	TGTGCCAGCAGTTTACAACAGACCCAAGAGACCCAGTACTTC	CASSLQQTQETQYF
TRBJ1-5	-	TRBV2	-	TGTGCCAGCAGGAGACAGCCCAATCAGCCCCAGCATTTT	CASRRQPNQPQHF
TRBJ1-5	many	TRBV3-1/TRBV3-2	-	TGTGAAGGGGCCTTCGGGAATCAGCCCCAGCATTTT	CEGAFGNQPQHF
TRBJ1-4	once	TRBV18	TRBD1	TGTGCCAGCTCACCAGGGACAGGGGGCTTTGGTGAAAAACTGTTTTTT	CASSPGTGGFGEKLFF
TRBJ2-7	-	TRBV18	TRBD1	TGTGCCAGCTCGCTGGGACAGTCGAGCTCCTACGAGCAGTACTTC	CASSLGQSSSYEQYF
TRBJ1-2	-	TRBV3-1/TRBV3-2	-	TGTGCCAGCAGCCAAGAGAGGACTGGTGGCTACACCTTC	CASSQERTGGYTF